This T cell receptor beta chain comes out of a study of spatial heterogeneity in lung cancer. Overall study context: Sequencing consistently turned up more beta-chain sequences than alpha-chain sequences.

Time point: sample taken at primary tumor resection. Unsorted tumor, nontumor lung tissue or cryopreserved PBMC supplied the whole RNA. Samples came from roughly 72 TRACERx patients with untreated early-stage lung cancer. This clonotype was picked up many times. Every TCR cDNA molecule carried a tag that served as a unique molecular identifier. From the 5' RACE reads, TCRdb called clonotypes with MiXCR, one entry per CDR3 protein. The table has approximately 47,000 distinct CDR3 sequences, less than 8.5% seen once. This TCR was sampled from a female donor with early-stage non-small cell lung cancer. The sequences come from PBMCs, collected at surgery.

This chain's CDR3 is CASSTTLGRWTYEQYF. The CDR3 DNA reads as TGTGCCAGCAGCACGACTTTGGGCCGGTGGACCTACGAGCAGTACTTC. The rearrangement links TRBV11-2 to TRBJ2-7; D gene ambiguous. The CDR3 has 16 amino acids. Trimming removed 5 bases from V and 2 bases from J, with 19 bases in between. Germline V gene data show CDR1 as SGHAT and CDR2 as FQNNGV.